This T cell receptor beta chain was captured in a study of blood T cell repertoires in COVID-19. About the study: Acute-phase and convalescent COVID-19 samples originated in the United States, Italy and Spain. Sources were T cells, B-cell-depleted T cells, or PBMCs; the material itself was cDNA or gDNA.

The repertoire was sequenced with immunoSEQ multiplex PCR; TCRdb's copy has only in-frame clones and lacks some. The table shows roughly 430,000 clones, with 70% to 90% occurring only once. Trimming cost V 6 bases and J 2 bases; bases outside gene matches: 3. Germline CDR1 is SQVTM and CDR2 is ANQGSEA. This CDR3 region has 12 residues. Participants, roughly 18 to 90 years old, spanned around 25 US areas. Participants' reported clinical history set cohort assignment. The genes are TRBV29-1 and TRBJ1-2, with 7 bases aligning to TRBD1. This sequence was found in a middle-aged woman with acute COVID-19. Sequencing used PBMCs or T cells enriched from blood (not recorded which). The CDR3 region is CSVATGNYGYTF. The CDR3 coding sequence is TGCAGCGTGGCGACAGGGAACTATGGCTACACCTTC.